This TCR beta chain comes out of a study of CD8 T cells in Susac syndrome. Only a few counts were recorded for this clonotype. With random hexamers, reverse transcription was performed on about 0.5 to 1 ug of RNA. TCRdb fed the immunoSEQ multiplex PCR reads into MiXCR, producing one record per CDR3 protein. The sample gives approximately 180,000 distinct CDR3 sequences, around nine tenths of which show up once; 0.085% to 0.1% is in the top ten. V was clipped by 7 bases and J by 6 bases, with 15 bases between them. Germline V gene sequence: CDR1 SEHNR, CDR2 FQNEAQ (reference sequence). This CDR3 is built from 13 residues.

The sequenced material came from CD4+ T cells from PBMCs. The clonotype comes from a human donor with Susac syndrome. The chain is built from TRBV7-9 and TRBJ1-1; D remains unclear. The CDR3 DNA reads TGTGCCAGCACTACGGAGGGAGGTTCTGAAGCTTTCTTT. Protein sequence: CASTTEGGSEAFF.